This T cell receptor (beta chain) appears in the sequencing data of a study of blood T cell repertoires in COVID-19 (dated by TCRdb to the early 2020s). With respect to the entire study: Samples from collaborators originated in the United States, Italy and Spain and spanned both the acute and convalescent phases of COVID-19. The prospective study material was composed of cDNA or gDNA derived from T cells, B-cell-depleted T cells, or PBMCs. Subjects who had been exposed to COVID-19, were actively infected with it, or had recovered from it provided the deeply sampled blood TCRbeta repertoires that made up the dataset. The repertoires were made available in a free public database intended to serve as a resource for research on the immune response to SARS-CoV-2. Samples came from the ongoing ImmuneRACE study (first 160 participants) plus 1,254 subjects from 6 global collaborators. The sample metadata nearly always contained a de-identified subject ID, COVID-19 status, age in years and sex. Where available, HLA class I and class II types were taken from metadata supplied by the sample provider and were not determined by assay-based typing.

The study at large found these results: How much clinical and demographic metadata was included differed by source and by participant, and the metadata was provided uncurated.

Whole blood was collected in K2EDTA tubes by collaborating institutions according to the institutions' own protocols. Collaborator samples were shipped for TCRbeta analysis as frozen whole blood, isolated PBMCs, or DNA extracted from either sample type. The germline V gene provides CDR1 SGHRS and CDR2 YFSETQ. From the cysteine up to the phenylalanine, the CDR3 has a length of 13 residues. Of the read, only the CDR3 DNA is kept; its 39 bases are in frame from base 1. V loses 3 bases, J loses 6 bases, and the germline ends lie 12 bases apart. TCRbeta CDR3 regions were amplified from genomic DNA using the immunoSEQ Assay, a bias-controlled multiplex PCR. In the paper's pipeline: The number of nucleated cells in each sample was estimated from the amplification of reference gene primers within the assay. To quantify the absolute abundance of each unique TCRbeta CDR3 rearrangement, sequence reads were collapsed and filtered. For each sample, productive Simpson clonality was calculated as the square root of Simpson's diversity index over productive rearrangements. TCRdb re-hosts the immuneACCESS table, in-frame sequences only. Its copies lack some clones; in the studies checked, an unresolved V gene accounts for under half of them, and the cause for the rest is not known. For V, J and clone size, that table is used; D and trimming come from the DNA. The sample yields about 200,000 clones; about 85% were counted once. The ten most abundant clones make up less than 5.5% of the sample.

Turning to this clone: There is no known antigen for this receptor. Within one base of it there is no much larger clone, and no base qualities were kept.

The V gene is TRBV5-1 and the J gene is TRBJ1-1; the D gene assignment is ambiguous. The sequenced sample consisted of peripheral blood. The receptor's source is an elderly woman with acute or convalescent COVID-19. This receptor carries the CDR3 CASSSPGIPEAFF. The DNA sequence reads TGCGCCAGCAGCTCGCCGGGGATCCCTGAAGCTTTCTTT.